This is a list of T cell receptor beta chains from one sample in a study of regulatory T cells in long-lasting Graves disease. Using its own MiXCR run on the multiplex PCR reads, TCRdb lists one record per CDR3 protein. This table has some 340,000 distinct CDR3 sequences, roughly 24% appearing once. The sample in question was peripheral blood mononuclear cells (PBMCs), obtained when the disease was refractory, from a patient treated with antithyroid drugs. Source of these receptors: a woman between 40 and 55 years old with Graves disease. CDR3s include the opening cysteine and the closing phenylalanine or tryptophan. D genes are given only for firm matches. Only some rows state a clone size, as once, few, many or a class for expanded clones.

size	V	D	J	DNA	CDR3
many	TRBV11-2	-	TRBJ2-7	TGTGCCAGCAGCTTCCGGACAGGGACTATTTCCTACGAGCAGTACTTC	CASSFRTGTISYEQYF
many	TRBV7-8	-	TRBJ1-5	TGTGCCAGCAGCTTAGTGTGGGCCGGGACCACCAATCAGCCCCAGCATTTT	CASSLVWAGTTNQPQHF
few	TRBV28	-	TRBJ2-3	TGTGCCAGCAGAAGGGACCTCACAGATACGCAGTATTTT	CASRRDLTDTQYF
many	TRBV12-3/TRBV12-4	TRBD1	TRBJ2-7	TGTGCCAGCAGTTTGGACAGGGTTATCTACGAGCAGTACTTC	CASSLDRVIYEQYF
many	TRBV10-3	-	TRBJ1-1	TGTGCCATCCAATCCGGCTACAGGAGGAACACTGAAGCTTTCTTT	CAIQSGYRRNTEAFF
-	TRBV2	-	TRBJ2-3	TGTGCCAGCACGCTTAGAAGCACAGATACGCAGTATTTT	CASTLRSTDTQYF
many	TRBV27	TRBD2	TRBJ2-5	TGTGCCAGCAGTTTCAGCGGGAGAAGGGAGACCCAGTACTTC	CASSFSGRRETQYF
few	TRBV4-2	-	TRBJ1-6	TGTGCCAGCAGCCAAGGACAGCATAATTCACCCCTCCACTTT	CASSQGQHNSPLHF
-	TRBV12-3/TRBV12-4	-	TRBJ2-1	TGTGCCAGCAGTTTAGTACTAGCCGGTGAGCAGTTCTTC	CASSLVLAGEQFF
many	TRBV28	TRBD1	TRBJ2-2	TGTGCCAGCAAAGACAGGGGTTACACCGGGGAGCTGTTTTTT	CASKDRGYTGELFF
-	TRBV30	TRBD2	TRBJ2-1	TGTGCCTGGAAAGGGACTAGCGGGAGAAATGAGCAGTTCTTC	CAWKGTSGRNEQFF
-	TRBV7-8	-	TRBJ2-7	TGTGCCAGCAGCTTTCGACTATCTAATACCAACTACGAGCAGTACTTC	CASSFRLSNTNYEQYF
many	TRBV10-3	-	TRBJ2-7	TGTGCCATCAGTGAGTCGGTCACTAAGGAGCAGTACTTC	CAISESVTKEQYF
few	TRBV19	-	TRBJ1-5	TGTGCCAGTAGGCGGGGGGAGACTCGGAATCAGCCCCAGCATTTT	CASRRGETRNQPQHF
many	TRBV29-1	-	TRBJ2-5	TGCAGCGTTGATCTAAGATCGACAGTCCAAGAGACCCAGTACTTC	CSVDLRSTVQETQYF
few	TRBV30	TRBD1	TRBJ1-5	TGTGCCTGGACCGGGACAGGGGGCTCCAATCAGCCCCAGCATTTT	CAWTGTGGSNQPQHF
many	TRBV2	-	TRBJ2-3	TGTGCCAGCAGCTACACAGATACGCAGTATTTT	CASSYTDTQYF
many	TRBV28	TRBD1	TRBJ2-7	TGTGCCAGCAGCACCACAGGGGTGGCTTCCTACGAGCAGTACTTC	CASSTTGVASYEQYF
-	TRBV5-1	-	TRBJ2-7	TGCGCCAGCAGCTTACGACTTGATTCCTACGAGCAGTACTTC	CASSLRLDSYEQYF
-	TRBV20-1	TRBD2	TRBJ2-7	TGCAGTGCAATCCCGGGACTAGGGTTCCACGAGCAGTACTTC	CSAIPGLGFHEQYF
many	TRBV19	-	TRBJ1-5	TGTGCCAGTAGGCGGAATGGGCAGCCCCAGCATTTT	CASRRNGQPQHF
few	TRBV20-1	TRBD1	TRBJ2-7	TGCAGTGCTAGGCCGGGACAGCGCCTAAACTACGAGCAGTACTTC	CSARPGQRLNYEQYF
few	TRBV24-1	-	TRBJ2-4	TGTGCCACCAGTGACAGCACAGGGGCCAAAAACATTCAGTACTTC	CATSDSTGAKNIQYF
few	TRBV28	-	TRBJ2-1	TGTGCCAGCAGTTTAGCCCCGTACAATGAGCAGTTCTTC	CASSLAPYNEQFF
few	TRBV7-9	TRBD2	TRBJ2-7	TGTGCCAGCAGCACTCGCGGTAGCGGGAGTCCCGAGCAGTACTTC	CASSTRGSGSPEQYF
many	TRBV20-1	-	TRBJ2-5	TGCAGTGCTAGAGAGGGGGGCGGTCAAGAGACCCAGTACTTC	CSAREGGGQETQYF
-	TRBV7-9	-	TRBJ2-2	TGTGCCAGCTTCCCTTATACGATCAACACCGGGAAGCTGTTTTTT	CASFPYTINTGKLFF
many	TRBV28	-	TRBJ1-1	TGTGCCAGCAGTCCCTCGTGGTTTGAAGCTTTCTTT	CASSPSWFEAFF
-	TRBV19	-	TRBJ2-3	TGTGCCAGTAGCCAGACTAGCACAGATACGCAGTATTTT	CASSQTSTDTQYF
many	TRBV28	-	TRBJ2-5	TGTGCCAGCACCGAAACCACCCAAGAGACCCAGTACTTC	CASTETTQETQYF
many	TRBV11-2	-	TRBJ2-5	TGTGCCAGCAGCCCCGCCCTGGCGATGGAGACCCAGTACTTC	CASSPALAMETQYF
-	TRBV6-5	-	TRBJ1-3	TGTGCCAGCAGTCTACTCCCTAGGTCCGGAAACACCATATATTTT	CASSLLPRSGNTIYF
few	TRBV5-1	-	TRBJ2-3	TGCGCCAGCAGCTTAGGAGAGACCCTCTTCACAGATACGCAGTATTTT	CASSLGETLFTDTQYF
few	TRBV19	-	TRBJ2-7	TGTGCCAGTACACCCGGGCCCCACTACGAGCAGTACTTC	CASTPGPHYEQYF
-	TRBV20-1	TRBD2	TRBJ2-4	TGCAGTGGTAAAAGCGGGAGCCTAGCCAAAAACATTCAGTACTTC	CSGKSGSLAKNIQYF
-	TRBV5-1	-	TRBJ2-2	TGCGCCAGCAGCTATGCGGGGACGAACACCGGGGAGCTGTTTTTC	CASSYAGTNTGELFF
-	TRBV5-1	-	TRBJ2-5	TGCGCCAGCCGAGAGGCATGGACCCAGTACTTC	CASREAWTQYF
-	TRBV5-1	TRBD1	TRBJ1-1	TGCGCCAGCAGCTTCCGAGGACAGGAAAACACTGAAGCTTTCTTT	CASSFRGQENTEAFF
-	TRBV7-3	-	TRBJ2-7	TGTGCCAGCAGCTTAAATTTCGGGCACGAGCAGTACTTC	CASSLNFGHEQYF
-	TRBV7-9	-	TRBJ2-6	TGTGCCAGCAGCTTACCACTCCTTCCTGGGGCCAACGTCCTGACTTTC	CASSLPLLPGANVLTF
-	TRBV10-2	-	TRBJ2-7	TGCGCCAGCAGCCTCAAACAGGGCTACGAGCAGTACTTC	CASSLKQGYEQYF
many	TRBV28	-	TRBJ1-6	TGTGCCAGCAGTTTGGAACTTCAGGGGAGTAGGGCACCCCTCCACTTT	CASSLELQGSRAPLHF
many	TRBV6-1	TRBD1	TRBJ2-5	TGTGCCAGCAGCACCGACTGGACAGGCGGACTGAGACAAGAGACCCAGTACTTC	CASSTDWTGGLRQETQYF
-	TRBV10-3	TRBD2	TRBJ2-1	TGTGCCATCAGTACGGGACTAGCGGGCTCGGTTGAGCAGTTCTTC	CAISTGLAGSVEQFF
few	TRBV5-5	-	TRBJ1-2	TGTGCCAGCACACAGGGCGGTTACTATGGCTACACCTTC	CASTQGGYYGYTF
-	TRBV27	-	TRBJ1-2	TGTGCCAGCACCTCCGGGGATGGCTACACCTTC	CASTSGDGYTF
-	TRBV6-1	-	TRBJ2-4	TGTGCCAGCAGTGAAATCCCGCGGCGGCCGAAAAACATTCAGTACTTC	CASSEIPRRPKNIQYF
-	TRBV10-3	TRBD2	TRBJ2-7	TGTGCCATCAGTGACCCGGGACTAGAGCAGTACTTC	CAISDPGLEQYF
many	TRBV11-3	-	TRBJ2-5	TGTGCCAGCAGCTTAGATCACAAGGAGACCCAGTACTTC	CASSLDHKETQYF
many	TRBV7-2	-	TRBJ1-2	TGTGCCAGCAGCCGACAGGTTCAGTATGGCTACACCTTC	CASSRQVQYGYTF
many	TRBV12-3/TRBV12-4	TRBD2	TRBJ2-7	TGTGCCAGCAGTCCCGGGACTAGCGGGCCGTGGGTGCAGTACTTC	CASSPGTSGPWVQYF
few	TRBV14	-	TRBJ2-7	TGTGCCAGCAGCCCGCTCAGGGGATCCTACGAGCAGTACTTC	CASSPLRGSYEQYF
few	TRBV28	-	TRBJ2-1	TGTGCCAGCAGTCAGACTCTCCAAGGGCAGTTCTTC	CASSQTLQGQFF
few	TRBV27	TRBD1	TRBJ1-2	TGTGCCAGTCGCGGGAGGGGGACAGGGGCTCCCCTCTATGGCTACACCTTC	CASRGRGTGAPLYGYTF
-	TRBV19	-	TRBJ2-3	TGTGCCAGCAATTGGGGGGCTAGCTCCTCCACAGATACGCAGTATTTT	CASNWGASSSTDTQYF
-	TRBV2	-	TRBJ2-2	TGTGCCAGCAGTGAAACGTTTGGCAGTACTCACACCGGGGAGCTGTTTTTT	CASSETFGSTHTGELFF
-	TRBV12-3/TRBV12-4	TRBD1	TRBJ1-5	TGTGCCAGCAGTTTCCCGGGACAGGGGACATTGTGGCCCCAGCATTTT	CASSFPGQGTLWPQHF
-	TRBV10-3	-	TRBJ2-5	TGTGCCATCAGCCGGCGGGCCAGTGAACAAGAGACCCAGTACTTC	CAISRRASEQETQYF
many	TRBV5-1	TRBD2	TRBJ2-7	TGTGCCAGCAGCACGGGACTAGCGGTCTACGAGCAGTACTTC	CASSTGLAVYEQYF
-	TRBV7-2	-	TRBJ2-7	TGTGCCAGCAGCTCCACCGGGGACGAGCGGTACTTC	CASSSTGDERYF